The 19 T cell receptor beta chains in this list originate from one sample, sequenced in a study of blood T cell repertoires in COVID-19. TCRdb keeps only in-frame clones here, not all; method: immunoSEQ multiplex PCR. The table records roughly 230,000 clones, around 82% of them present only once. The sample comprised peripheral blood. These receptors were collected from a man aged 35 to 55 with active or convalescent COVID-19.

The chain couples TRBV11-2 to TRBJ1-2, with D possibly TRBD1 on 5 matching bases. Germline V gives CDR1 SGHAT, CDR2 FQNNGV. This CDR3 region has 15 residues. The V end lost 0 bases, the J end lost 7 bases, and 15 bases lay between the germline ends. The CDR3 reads CASSLDQGLVFGYTF. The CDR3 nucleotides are TGTGCCAGCAGCTTAGACCAGGGACTCGTCTTTGGCTACACCTTC.

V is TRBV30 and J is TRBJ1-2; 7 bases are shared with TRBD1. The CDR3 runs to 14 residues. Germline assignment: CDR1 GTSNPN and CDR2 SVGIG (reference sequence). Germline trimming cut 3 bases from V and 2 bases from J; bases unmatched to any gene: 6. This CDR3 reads CAWRPGQLNYGYTF. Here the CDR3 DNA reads TGTGCCTGGAGGCCGGGACAGCTAAACTATGGCTACACCTTC.

The CDR3: CASSLDQVNTEAFF. The CDR3 DNA follows: TGTGCCAGCAGCTTAGATCAGGTTAACACTGAAGCTTTCTTT. This sequence joins TRBV11-3 and TRBJ1-1; D is ambiguous. The V end was cut by 0 bases, the J end by 2 bases, with 7 bases between. There are 14 residues in the CDR3. CDR1 is SGHNT and CDR2 is YENEEA in the germline V gene. The entire variable domain, with the rest obtained from reference TRBV11-3 and TRBJ1-1, is as follows: EAGVVQSPRYKIIEKKQPVAFWCNPISGHNTLYWYLQNLGQGPELLIRYENEEAVDDSQLPKDRFSAERLKGVDSTLKIQPAELGDSAVYLCASSLDQVNTEAFFGQGTRLTVV.

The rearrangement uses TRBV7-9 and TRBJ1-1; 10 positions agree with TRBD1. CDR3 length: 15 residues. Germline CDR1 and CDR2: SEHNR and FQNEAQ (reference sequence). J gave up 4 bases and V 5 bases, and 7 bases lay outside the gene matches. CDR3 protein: CASSHTGDRGTEAFF. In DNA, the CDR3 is TGTGCCAGCAGCCACACAGGGGACAGGGGCACTGAAGCTTTCTTT.

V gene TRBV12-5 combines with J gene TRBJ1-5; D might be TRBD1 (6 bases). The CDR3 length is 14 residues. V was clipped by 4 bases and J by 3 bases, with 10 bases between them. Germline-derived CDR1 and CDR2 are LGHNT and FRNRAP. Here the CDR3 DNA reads TGTGCTAGTGGTTCCCAGGGGAACAATCAGCCCCAGCATTTT. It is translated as CASGSQGNNQPQHF.

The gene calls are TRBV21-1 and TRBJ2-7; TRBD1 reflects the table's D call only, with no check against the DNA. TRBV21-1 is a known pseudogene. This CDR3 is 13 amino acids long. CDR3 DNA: TGTGCCAGTTCGACAGGAGATCACCACGAGCAGTACTTC. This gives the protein CASSTGDHHEQYF.

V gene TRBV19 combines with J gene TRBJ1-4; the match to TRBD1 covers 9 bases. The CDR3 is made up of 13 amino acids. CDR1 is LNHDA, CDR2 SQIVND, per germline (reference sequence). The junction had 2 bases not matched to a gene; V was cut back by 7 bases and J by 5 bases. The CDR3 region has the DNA TGTGCCAGTACGACAGGGGGAAATGAAAAACTGTTTTTT. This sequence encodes CASTTGGNEKLFF.

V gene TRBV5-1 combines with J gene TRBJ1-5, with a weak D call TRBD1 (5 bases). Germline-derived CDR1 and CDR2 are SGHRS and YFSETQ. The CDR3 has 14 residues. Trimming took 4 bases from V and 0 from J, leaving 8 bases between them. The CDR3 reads CASSRDSSNQPQHF. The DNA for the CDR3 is TGCGCCAGCAGCCGCGACAGTAGCAATCAGCCCCAGCATTTT.

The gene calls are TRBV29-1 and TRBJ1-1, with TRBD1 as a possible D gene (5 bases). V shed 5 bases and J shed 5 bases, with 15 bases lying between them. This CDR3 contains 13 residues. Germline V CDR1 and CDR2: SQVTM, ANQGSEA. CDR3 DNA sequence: TGCAGCGTTAGGCTTGGGGGGAGGACTGAAGCTTTCTTT. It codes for CSVRLGGRTEAFF.

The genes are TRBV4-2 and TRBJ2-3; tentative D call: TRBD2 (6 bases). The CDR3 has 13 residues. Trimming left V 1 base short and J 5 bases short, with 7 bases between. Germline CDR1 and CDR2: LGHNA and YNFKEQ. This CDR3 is CASSQGEEDTQYF. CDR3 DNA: TGTGCCAGCAGCCAAGGGGAGGAAGATACGCAGTATTTT.

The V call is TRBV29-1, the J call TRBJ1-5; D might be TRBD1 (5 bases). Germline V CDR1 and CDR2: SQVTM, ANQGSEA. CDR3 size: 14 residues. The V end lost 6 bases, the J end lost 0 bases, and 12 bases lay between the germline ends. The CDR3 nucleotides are TGCAGCGTGGCCCAGGGTTATAGCAATCAGCCCCAGCATTTT. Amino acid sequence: CSVAQGYSNQPQHF.

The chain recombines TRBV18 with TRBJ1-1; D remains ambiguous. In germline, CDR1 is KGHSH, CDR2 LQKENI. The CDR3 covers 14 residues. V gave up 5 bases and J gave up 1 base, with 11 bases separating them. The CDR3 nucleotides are TGTGCCAGCTCAGAGGAAGTAGGGAACACTGAAGCTTTCTTT. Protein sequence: CASSEEVGNTEAFF.

The CDR3 sequence: CASSNEGTVQFF. The CDR3 nucleotides are TGCGCCAGCAGTAATGAGGGTACAGTGCAGTTCTTC. V is TRBV10-2 and J is TRBJ2-1; maybe TRBD2 (5 bases). This CDR3 spans 12 amino acids. The V and J ends lost 5 bases and 12 bases respectively, with 14 bases between them. Germline CDR1 is WSHSY and CDR2 is SAAADI.

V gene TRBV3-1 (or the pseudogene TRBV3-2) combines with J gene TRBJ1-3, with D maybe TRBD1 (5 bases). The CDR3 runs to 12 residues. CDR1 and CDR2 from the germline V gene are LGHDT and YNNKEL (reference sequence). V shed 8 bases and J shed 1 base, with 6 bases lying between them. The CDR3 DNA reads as TGTGCCAGCGGGGGGTCTGGAAACACCATATATTTT. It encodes CASGGSGNTIYF.

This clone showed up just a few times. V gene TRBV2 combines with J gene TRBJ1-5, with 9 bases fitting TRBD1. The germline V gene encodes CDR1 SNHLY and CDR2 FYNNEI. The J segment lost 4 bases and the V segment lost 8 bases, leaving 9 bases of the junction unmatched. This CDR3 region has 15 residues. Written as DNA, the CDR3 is TGTGCCAGCGGACAGGGGACCGTTGGTAATCAGCCCCAGCATTTT. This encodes CASGQGTVGNQPQHF.

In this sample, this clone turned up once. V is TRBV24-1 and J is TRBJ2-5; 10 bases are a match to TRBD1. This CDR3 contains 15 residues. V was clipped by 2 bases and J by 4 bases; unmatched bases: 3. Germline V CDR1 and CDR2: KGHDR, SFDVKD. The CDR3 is CATSDYGTGAETQYF. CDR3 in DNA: TGTGCCACCAGTGATTATGGGACAGGGGCAGAGACCCAGTACTTC.

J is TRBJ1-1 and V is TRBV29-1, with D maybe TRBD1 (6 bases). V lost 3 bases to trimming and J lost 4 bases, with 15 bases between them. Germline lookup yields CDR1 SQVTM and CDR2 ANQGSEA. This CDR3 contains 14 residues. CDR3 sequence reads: CSVDTGSVGTEAFF. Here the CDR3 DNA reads TGCAGCGTTGATACAGGGTCCGTGGGCACTGAAGCTTTCTTT.

DNA for the CDR3: TGTGCCAGTAGTATAGGGCCAGATACGCAGTATTTT. Its protein product is CASSIGPDTQYF. The V gene is TRBV19, the J gene TRBJ2-3; the D is unclear. This CDR3 comprises 12 residues. V gave up 1 base and J gave up 4 bases, with 3 bases separating them. Germline CDR1 reads LNHDA; CDR2 reads SQIVND (reference sequence). The entire variable domain, with the rest obtained from reference TRBV19 and TRBJ2-3, is as follows: DGGITQSPKYLFRKEGQNVTLSCEQNLNHDAMYWYRQDPGQGLRLIYYSQIVNDFQKGDIAEGYSVSREKKESFPLTVTSAQKNPTAFYLCASSIGPDTQYFGPGTRLTVL.

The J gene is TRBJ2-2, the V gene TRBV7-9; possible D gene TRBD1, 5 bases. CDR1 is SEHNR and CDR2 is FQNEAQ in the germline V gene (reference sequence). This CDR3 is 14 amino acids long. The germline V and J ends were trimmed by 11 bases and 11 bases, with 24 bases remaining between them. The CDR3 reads CAAEGLTGQGELFF. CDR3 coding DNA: TGTGCCGCAGAAGGGTTGACGGGCCAGGGAGAGCTGTTTTTT.